This is a list of T cell receptor beta chains from one sample in a study of shared clonotypes between healthy human individuals. TCRdb's copy holds only in-frame clones and misses some; the assay was immunoSEQ multiplex PCR. The data hold over 2,000,000 clones, with around 93% observed a single time. The specimen was naive CD8+ T cells from PBMCs. Every receptor here comes from a young man in good health. Some clones in this sample may be carry-over from other donors' samples. Both conserved end residues are part of each CDR3. A D gene is named only where the DNA matches it firmly. Where a row states a size, it is once, few, many or the class of an expanded clone; other rows omit it.

d_gene: TRBD2; v_gene: TRBV27; j_gene: TRBJ2-1; abundance: .; CDR3aa: CASSFPGLAGDEQFF; CDR3nt: TGTGCCAGCAGTTTTCCCGGACTAGCGGGAGACGAGCAGTTCTTC
d_gene: .; v_gene: TRBV7-9; j_gene: TRBJ2-7; abundance: .; CDR3aa: CASSPRTSSSYEQYF; CDR3nt: TGTGCCAGCAGCCCTCGGACCTCCAGCTCCTACGAGCAGTACTTC
d_gene: TRBD2; v_gene: TRBV7-3; j_gene: TRBJ2-2; abundance: .; CDR3aa: CASSLSGGRGVFPGELFF; CDR3nt: TGTGCCAGCAGCTTATCCGGCGGGAGGGGAGTTTTCCCCGGGGAGCTGTTTTTT
d_gene: .; v_gene: TRBV14; j_gene: TRBJ2-1; abundance: .; CDR3aa: CASRRDSNNEQFF; CDR3nt: TGTGCCAGCAGAAGGGACTCAAACAATGAGCAGTTCTTC
d_gene: .; v_gene: TRBV19; j_gene: TRBJ1-1; abundance: .; CDR3aa: CASSIAATWNTEAFF; CDR3nt: TGTGCCAGTAGTATAGCCGCGACATGGAACACTGAAGCTTTCTTT
d_gene: .; v_gene: TRBV9; j_gene: TRBJ2-3; abundance: .; CDR3aa: CASSPMGGSTDTQYF; CDR3nt: TGTGCCAGCAGCCCAATGGGCGGGAGCACAGATACGCAGTATTTT
d_gene: TRBD1; v_gene: TRBV28; j_gene: TRBJ1-5; abundance: .; CDR3aa: CASSLYRGPSLSNQPQHF; CDR3nt: TGTGCCAGCAGCCTTTACAGGGGGCCATCCCTAAGCAATCAGCCCCAGCATTTT
d_gene: TRBD1; v_gene: TRBV27; j_gene: TRBJ1-1; abundance: .; CDR3aa: CASSYTGAEAEAFF; CDR3nt: TGTGCCAGCAGTTACACAGGGGCCGAGGCTGAAGCTTTCTTT
d_gene: .; v_gene: TRBV13; j_gene: TRBJ1-2; abundance: few; CDR3aa: CASSSQRYGYTF; CDR3nt: TGTGCCAGCAGCTCCCAGCGTTATGGCTACACCTTC
d_gene: TRBD1; v_gene: TRBV9; j_gene: TRBJ2-5; abundance: .; CDR3aa: CASSAGTGWETQYF; CDR3nt: TGTGCCAGCAGCGCAGGGACAGGGTGGGAGACCCAGTACTTC
d_gene: .; v_gene: TRBV29-1; j_gene: TRBJ2-1; abundance: .; CDR3aa: CSARVGGSRDEQFF; CDR3nt: TGCAGCGCCCGGGTGGGGGGTTCGCGCGATGAGCAGTTCTTC
d_gene: .; v_gene: TRBV9; j_gene: TRBJ1-2; abundance: once; CDR3aa: CASSDSRRYGYTF; CDR3nt: TGTGCCAGCAGTGACTCTAGGCGCTATGGCTACACCTTC
d_gene: .; v_gene: TRBV30; j_gene: TRBJ2-7; abundance: .; CDR3aa: CAWTIGTAYEQYF; CDR3nt: TGTGCCTGGACCATCGGGACGGCCTACGAGCAGTACTTC
d_gene: .; v_gene: TRBV7-6; j_gene: TRBJ2-7; abundance: few; CDR3aa: CASSPHESGYEQYF; CDR3nt: TGTGCCAGCAGCCCCCACGAGAGTGGCTACGAGCAGTACTTC
d_gene: .; v_gene: TRBV7-9; j_gene: TRBJ2-7; abundance: .; CDR3aa: CASSLPPGSSYEQYF; CDR3nt: TGTGCCAGCAGCCTCCCTCCTGGCAGTTCCTACGAGCAGTACTTC
d_gene: .; v_gene: TRBV27; j_gene: TRBJ2-3; abundance: .; CDR3aa: CASKPRQVLTDTQYF; CDR3nt: TGTGCCAGCAAGCCCAGACAGGTACTCACAGATACGCAGTATTTT
d_gene: TRBD2; v_gene: TRBV28; j_gene: TRBJ2-3; abundance: .; CDR3aa: CASSKTSVADTQYF; CDR3nt: TGTGCCAGCAGCAAGACTAGCGTAGCGGATACGCAGTATTTT
d_gene: .; v_gene: TRBV4-1; j_gene: TRBJ1-3; abundance: .; CDR3aa: CASSQDSSSGNTIYF; CDR3nt: TGCGCCAGCAGCCAAGATTCCAGCTCTGGAAACACCATATATTTT
d_gene: TRBD2; v_gene: TRBV10-1; j_gene: TRBJ2-1; abundance: .; CDR3aa: CASSESIGLAPYNEQFF; CDR3nt: TGCGCCAGCAGTGAGTCGATAGGACTAGCTCCCTACAATGAGCAGTTCTTC
d_gene: TRBD1; v_gene: TRBV10-2; j_gene: TRBJ1-2; abundance: .; CDR3aa: CASSGTGGYGYTF; CDR3nt: TGCGCCAGCAGTGGGACAGGGGGCTATGGCTACACCTTC